This T cell receptor beta chain was sequenced in a study of shared T cell receptors in the human thymus. Method: immunoSEQ multiplex PCR; TCRdb's copy keeps in-frame clones and lacks some. The table includes 650,000 to 950,000 clones, approximately 85% detected once. The same data also went into a second study, on human thymus T cells. That work states: Resections were taken during corrective heart surgery, and the thymus tissue came from these. The authors found apparently biased V and J gene usage in thymic and blood repertoires. Thymic TCR repertoires of unrelated people reportedly overlapped highly.

Material for sequencing was thymocytes. This receptor was identified in a girl under three years old with a congenital heart defect.

The CDR3 sequence: CASSQASGGGEQFF. The CDR3 DNA reads TGCGCCAGCAGCCAAGCCTCGGGGGGAGGGGAGCAGTTCTTC. The V gene is TRBV4-1, the J gene TRBJ2-1; 7 bases are shared with TRBD2. The CDR3 is made up of 14 amino acids. Per the germline V gene, CDR1 is MGHRA and CDR2 is YSYEKL. V shed 1 base, J shed 10 bases, and the junction held 7 bases outside the gene matches.